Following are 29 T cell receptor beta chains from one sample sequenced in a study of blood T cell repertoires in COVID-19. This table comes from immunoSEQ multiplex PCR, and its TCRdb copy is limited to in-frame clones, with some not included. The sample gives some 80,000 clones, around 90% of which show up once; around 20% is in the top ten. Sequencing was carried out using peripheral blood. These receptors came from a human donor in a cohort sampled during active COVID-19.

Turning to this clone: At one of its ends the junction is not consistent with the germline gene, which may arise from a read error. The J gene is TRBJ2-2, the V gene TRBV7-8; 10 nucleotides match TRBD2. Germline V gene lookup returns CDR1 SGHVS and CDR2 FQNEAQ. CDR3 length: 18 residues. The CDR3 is CANSLVPPTSGVTGELFF. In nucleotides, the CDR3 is TGTGCCAACAGCTTAGTACCCCCCACTAGCGGGGTTACCGGGGAGCTGTTTTTT. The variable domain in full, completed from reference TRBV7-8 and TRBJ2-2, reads GAGVSQSPRYKVAKRGQDVALRCDPISGHVSLFWYQQALGQGPEFLTYFQNEAQLDKSGLPSDRFFAERPEGSVSTLKIQRTQQEDSAVYLCANSLVPPTSGVTGELFFGEGSRLTVL.

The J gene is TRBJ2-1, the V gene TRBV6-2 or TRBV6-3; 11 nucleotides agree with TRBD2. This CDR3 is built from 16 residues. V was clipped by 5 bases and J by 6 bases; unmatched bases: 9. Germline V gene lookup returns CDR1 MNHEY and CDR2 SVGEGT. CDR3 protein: CASSRKTGTSGNEQFF. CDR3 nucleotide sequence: TGTGCCAGCAGTCGCAAAACCGGGACTAGCGGCAATGAGCAGTTCTTC.

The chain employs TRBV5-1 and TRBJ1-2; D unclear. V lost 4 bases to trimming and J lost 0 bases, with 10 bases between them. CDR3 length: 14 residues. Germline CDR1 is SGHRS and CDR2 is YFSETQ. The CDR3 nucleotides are TGCGCCAGCAGCGAACAGATAACTAACTATGGCTACACCTTC. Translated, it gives CASSEQITNYGYTF.

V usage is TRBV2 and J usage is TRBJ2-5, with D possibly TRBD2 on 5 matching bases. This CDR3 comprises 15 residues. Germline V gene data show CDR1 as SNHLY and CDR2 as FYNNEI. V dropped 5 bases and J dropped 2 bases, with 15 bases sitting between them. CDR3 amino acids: CASSPLGVAQETQYF. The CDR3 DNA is TGTGCCAGCAGTCCCCTGGGAGTCGCTCAAGAGACCCAGTACTTC.

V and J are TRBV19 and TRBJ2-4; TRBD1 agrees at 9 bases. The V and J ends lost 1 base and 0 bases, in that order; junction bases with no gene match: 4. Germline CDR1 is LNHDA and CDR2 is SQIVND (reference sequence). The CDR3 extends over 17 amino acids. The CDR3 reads CASSIGGQGLAKNIQYF. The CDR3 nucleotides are TGTGCCAGTAGTATAGGGGGACAGGGCTTAGCCAAAAACATTCAGTACTTC.

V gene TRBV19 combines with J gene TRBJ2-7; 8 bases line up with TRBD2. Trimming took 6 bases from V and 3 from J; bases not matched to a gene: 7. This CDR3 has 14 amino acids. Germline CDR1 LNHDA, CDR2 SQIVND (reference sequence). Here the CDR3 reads CASSPLAVSYEQYF. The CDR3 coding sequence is TGTGCCAGTAGCCCACTAGCGGTGAGCTACGAGCAGTACTTC. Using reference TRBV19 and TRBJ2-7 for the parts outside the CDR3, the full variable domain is DGGITQSPKYLFRKEGQNVTLSCEQNLNHDAMYWYRQDPGQGLRLIYYSQIVNDFQKGDIAEGYSVSREKKESFPLTVTSAQKNPTAFYLCASSPLAVSYEQYFGPGTRLTVT.

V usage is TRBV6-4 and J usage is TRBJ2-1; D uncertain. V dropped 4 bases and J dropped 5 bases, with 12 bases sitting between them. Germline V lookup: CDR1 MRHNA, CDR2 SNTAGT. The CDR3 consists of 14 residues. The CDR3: CASSVSSVHNEQFF. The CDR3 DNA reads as TGTGCCAGCAGTGTAAGTAGTGTCCACAATGAGCAGTTCTTC.

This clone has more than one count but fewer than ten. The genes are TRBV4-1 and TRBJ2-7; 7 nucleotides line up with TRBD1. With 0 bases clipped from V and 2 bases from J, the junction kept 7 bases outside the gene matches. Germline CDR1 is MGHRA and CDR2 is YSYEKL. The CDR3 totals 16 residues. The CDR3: CASSQDSDRPPYEQYF. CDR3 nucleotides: TGCGCCAGCAGCCAAGACTCGGACAGGCCACCCTACGAGCAGTACTTC.

The CDR3 reads CASGTSGGAGETQYF. The CDR3 bases are TGTGCCAGCGGGACTAGCGGGGGGGCCGGGGAGACCCAGTACTTC. This chain uses TRBV19 with TRBJ2-5; 16 nucleotides line up with TRBD2. The J segment lost 5 bases and the V segment lost 9 bases, leaving 6 bases of the junction unmatched. The CDR3 length is 15 residues. Per the germline V gene, CDR1 is LNHDA and CDR2 is SQIVND (reference sequence). Filled out from reference TRBV19 and TRBJ2-5, the complete variable domain reads DGGITQSPKYLFRKEGQNVTLSCEQNLNHDAMYWYRQDPGQGLRLIYYSQIVNDFQKGDIAEGYSVSREKKESFPLTVTSAQKNPTAFYLCASGTSGGAGETQYFGPGTRLLVL.

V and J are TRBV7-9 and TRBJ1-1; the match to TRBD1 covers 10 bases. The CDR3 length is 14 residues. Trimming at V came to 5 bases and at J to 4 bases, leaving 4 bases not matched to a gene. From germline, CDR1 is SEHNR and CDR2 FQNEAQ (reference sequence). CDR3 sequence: CASSGGTGVTEAFF. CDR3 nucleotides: TGTGCCAGCAGCGGGGGGACAGGGGTCACTGAAGCTTTCTTT. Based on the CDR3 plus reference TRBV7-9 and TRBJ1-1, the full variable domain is DTGVSQNPRHKITKRGQNVTFRCDPISEHNRLYWYRQTLGQGPEFLTYFQNEAQLEKSRLLSDRFSAERPKGSFSTLEIQRTEQGDSAMYLCASSGGTGVTEAFFGQGTRLTVV.

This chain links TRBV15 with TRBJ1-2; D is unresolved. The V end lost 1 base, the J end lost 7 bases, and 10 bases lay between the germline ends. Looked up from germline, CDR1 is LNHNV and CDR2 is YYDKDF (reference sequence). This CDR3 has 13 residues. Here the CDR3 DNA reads TGTGCCACCAGCAGAGGGTTGTCCGGTGGCTACACCTTC. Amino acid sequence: CATSRGLSGGYTF.

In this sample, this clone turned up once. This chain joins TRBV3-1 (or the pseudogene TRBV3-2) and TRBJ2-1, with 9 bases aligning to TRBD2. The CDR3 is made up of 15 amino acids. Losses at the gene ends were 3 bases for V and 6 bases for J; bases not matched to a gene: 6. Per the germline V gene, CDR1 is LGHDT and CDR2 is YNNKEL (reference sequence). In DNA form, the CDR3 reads TGTGCCAGCAGCCACCAAGGACTAGCGCCCAATGAGCAGTTCTTC. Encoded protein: CASSHQGLAPNEQFF.

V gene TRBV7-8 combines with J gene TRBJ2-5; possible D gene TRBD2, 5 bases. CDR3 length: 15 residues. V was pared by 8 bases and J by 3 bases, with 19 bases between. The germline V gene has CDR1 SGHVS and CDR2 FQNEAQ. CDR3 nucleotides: TGTGCCAGCTACATCTTCGAGACTACGAAAGAGACCCAGTACTTC. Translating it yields CASYIFETTKETQYF.

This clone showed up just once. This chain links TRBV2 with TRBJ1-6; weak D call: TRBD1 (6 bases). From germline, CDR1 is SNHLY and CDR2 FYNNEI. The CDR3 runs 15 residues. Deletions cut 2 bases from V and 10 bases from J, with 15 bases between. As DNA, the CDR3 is TGTGCCAGCAGTGAAATGTCTCAGGGGCGCTCACCCCTCCACTTT. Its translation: CASSEMSQGRSPLHF.

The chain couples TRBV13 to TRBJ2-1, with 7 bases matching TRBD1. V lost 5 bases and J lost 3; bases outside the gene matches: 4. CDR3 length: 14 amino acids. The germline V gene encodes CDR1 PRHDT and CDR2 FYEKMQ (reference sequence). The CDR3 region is CASSVGQLYNEQFF. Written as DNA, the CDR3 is TGTGCCAGCAGCGTGGGACAGCTCTACAATGAGCAGTTCTTC. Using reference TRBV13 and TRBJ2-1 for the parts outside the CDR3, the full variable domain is AAGVIQSPRHLIKEKRETATLKCYPIPRHDTVYWYQQGPGQDPQFLISFYEKMQSDKGSIPDRFSAQQFSDYHSELNMSSLELGDSALYFCASSVGQLYNEQFFGPGTRLTVL.

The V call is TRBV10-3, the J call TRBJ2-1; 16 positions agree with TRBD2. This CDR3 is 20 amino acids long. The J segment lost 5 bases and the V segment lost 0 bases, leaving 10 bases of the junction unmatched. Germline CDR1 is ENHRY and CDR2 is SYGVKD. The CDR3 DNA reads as TGTGCCATCAGTGAGTCACCCGGGACTAGCGGGAGGGCCTACAACAATGAGCAGTTCTTC. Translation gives CAISESPGTSGRAYNNEQFF.

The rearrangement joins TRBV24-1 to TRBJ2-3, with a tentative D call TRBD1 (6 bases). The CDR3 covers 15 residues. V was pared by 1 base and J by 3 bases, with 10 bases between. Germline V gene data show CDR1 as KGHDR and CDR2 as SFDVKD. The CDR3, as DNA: TGTGCCACCAGTGATTTAGGAACAGGGACAGATACGCAGTATTTT. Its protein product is CATSDLGTGTDTQYF.

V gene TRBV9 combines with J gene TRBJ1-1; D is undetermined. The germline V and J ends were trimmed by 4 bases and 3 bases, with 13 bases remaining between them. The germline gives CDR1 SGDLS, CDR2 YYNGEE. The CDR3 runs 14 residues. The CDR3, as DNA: TGTGCCAGCAGCCGCGGGATGGCGGACACTGAAGCTTTCTTT. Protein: CASSRGMADTEAFF.

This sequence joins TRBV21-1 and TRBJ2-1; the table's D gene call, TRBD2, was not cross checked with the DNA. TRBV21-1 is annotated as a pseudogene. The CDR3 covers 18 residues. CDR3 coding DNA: TGTGCCAGCAGCAACGGAGGGGGCCCGGGACTAGCTTCCAATGAGCAGTTCTTC. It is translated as CASSNGGGPGLASNEQFF.

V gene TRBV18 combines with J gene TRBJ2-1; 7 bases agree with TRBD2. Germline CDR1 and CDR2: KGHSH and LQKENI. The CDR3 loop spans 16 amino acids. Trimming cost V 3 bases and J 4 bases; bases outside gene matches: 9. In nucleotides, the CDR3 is TGTGCCAGCTCACCTTCCCGGGCGGGAGTATACAATGAGCAGTTCTTC. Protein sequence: CASSPSRAGVYNEQFF.

CDR3 residues: CAWSVSRGYTF. The DNA of the CDR3 is TGTGCCTGGAGTGTTTCCAGGGGCTACACCTTC. The rearrangement joins TRBV30 to TRBJ1-2, with unresolved D. The CDR3 is 11 residues long. From germline, CDR1 is GTSNPN and CDR2 SVGIG (reference sequence). Trimming took off 0 bases at V and 8 bases at J, with 7 bases between the two ends.

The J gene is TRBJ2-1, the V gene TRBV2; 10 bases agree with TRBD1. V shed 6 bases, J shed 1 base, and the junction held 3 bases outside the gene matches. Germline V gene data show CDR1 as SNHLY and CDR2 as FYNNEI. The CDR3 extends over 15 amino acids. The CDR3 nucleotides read TGTGCCAGCAGCCGGGACAGGGGATCCTACAATGAGCAGTTCTTC. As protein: CASSRDRGSYNEQFF. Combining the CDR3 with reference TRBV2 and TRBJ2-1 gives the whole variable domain EPEVTQTPSHQVTQMGQEVILRCVPISNHLYFYWYRQILGQKVEFLVSFYNNEISEKSEIFDDQFSVERPDGSNFTLKIRSTKLEDSAMYFCASSRDRGSYNEQFFGPGTRLTVL.

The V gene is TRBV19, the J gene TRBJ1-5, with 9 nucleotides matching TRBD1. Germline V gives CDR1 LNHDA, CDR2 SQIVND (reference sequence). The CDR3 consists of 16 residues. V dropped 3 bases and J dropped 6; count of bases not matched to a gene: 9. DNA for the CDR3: TGTGCCAGTAGTATCCAACAGGGGGCGGACAGTCAGCCCCAGCATTTT. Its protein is CASSIQQGADSQPQHF.

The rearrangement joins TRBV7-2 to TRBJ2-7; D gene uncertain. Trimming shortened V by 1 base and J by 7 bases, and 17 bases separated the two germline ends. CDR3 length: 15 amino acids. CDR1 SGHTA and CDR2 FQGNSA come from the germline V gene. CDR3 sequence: CASSLVFRSNGEQYF. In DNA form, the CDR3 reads TGTGCCAGCAGCTTAGTATTCCGGTCGAATGGTGAGCAGTACTTC.

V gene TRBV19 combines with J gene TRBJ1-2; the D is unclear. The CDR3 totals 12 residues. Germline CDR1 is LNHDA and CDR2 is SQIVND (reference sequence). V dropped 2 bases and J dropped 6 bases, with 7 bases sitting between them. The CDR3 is CASSIRVDGYTF. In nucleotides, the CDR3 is TGTGCCAGTAGTATAAGAGTTGATGGCTACACCTTC.

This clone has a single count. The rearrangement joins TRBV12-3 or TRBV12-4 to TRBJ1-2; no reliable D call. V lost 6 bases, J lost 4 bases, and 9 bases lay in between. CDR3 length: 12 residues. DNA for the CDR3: TGTGCCAGCAGCAGTAACCTCTATGGCTACACCTTC. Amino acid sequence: CASSSNLYGYTF.

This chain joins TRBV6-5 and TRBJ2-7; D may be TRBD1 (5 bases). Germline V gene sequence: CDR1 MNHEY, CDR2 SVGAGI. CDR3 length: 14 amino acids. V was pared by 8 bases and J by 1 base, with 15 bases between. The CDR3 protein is CASQTAPLSYEQYF. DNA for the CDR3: TGTGCCAGCCAGACAGCGCCTCTATCCTACGAGCAGTACTTC.

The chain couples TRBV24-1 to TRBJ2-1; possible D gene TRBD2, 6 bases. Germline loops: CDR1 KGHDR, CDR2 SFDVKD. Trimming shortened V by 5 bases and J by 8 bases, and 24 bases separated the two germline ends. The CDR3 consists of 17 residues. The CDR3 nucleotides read TGTGCCACCAGTGGTTCGCGAGCGGGTTCCTTCCTCTATGAGCAGTTCTTC. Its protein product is CATSGSRAGSFLYEQFF.

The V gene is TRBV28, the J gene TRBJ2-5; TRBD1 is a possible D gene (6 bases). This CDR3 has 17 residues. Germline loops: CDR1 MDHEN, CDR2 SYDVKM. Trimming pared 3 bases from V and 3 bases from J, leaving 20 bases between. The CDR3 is CASSLGATSYPKETQYF. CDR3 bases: TGTGCCAGCAGTTTGGGGGCCACTTCCTACCCCAAAGAGACCCAGTACTTC.